Listed below are T cell receptor beta chains from one sample, sequenced in a study of human T cells and chemical hapten exposure. TCRdb used MiXCR to reprocess the RACE reads, holding one entry per CDR3 protein. This table holds under 450,000 distinct CDR3 sequences, 6% to 7% found once. Sequenced material: whole blood, taken in connection with sensitization to the hapten diphenylcyclopropenone (DPC). The receptors stem from a woman younger than 35 with alopecia areata. Some clones in this sample may be carry-over from other donors' samples. Both conserved end residues are part of each CDR3. D genes are given only for firm matches. Clone size is not always given. Where it is, it says once, few, many or a class for expanded clones.

D gene	V gene	clone size	J gene	CDR3 protein	CDR3 DNA
.	TRBV6-2/TRBV6-3	few	TRBJ1-1	CASINTPLTGNTEAFF	TGTGCCAGCATCAATACCCCCTTGACGGGTAACACTGAAGCTTTCTTT
.	TRBV7-2	.	TRBJ2-3	CASGRPPTDTQYF	TGTGCCAGCGGGCGGCCCCCCACCGATACGCAGTATTTT
.	TRBV3-1	.	TRBJ2-3	CASSQDRRGVSTDTQYF	TGTGCCAGCAGCCAAGATAGGCGGGGCGTCAGCACAGATACGCAGTATTTT
TRBD1	TRBV5-1	few	TRBJ2-1	CASSSTGPPYDEQFF	TGCGCCAGCAGCTCGACAGGGCCCCCTTACGATGAGCAGTTCTTC
TRBD1	TRBV5-4	.	TRBJ1-1	CASSPRQGAIPEAFF	TGTGCCAGCAGCCCTCGACAGGGGGCGATACCTGAAGCTTTCTTT
TRBD2	TRBV12-3/TRBV12-4	many	TRBJ2-3	CASRQRGSTDTQYF	TGTGCCAGCAGACAGCGGGGTAGCACAGATACGCAGTATTTT
.	TRBV2	few	TRBJ2-1	CASSARTLLDQFF	TGTGCCAGCAGTGCCAGGACGCTGCTGGATCAGTTCTTC
.	TRBV4-3	few	TRBJ1-5	CASSQDMVEPQHF	TGCGCCAGCAGCCAAGATATGGTTGAGCCCCAGCATTTT
.	TRBV12-3/TRBV12-4	.	TRBJ2-1	CASSPGLHYYNEQFF	TGTGCCAGCAGTCCAGGGTTGCACTACTACAATGAGCAGTTCTTC
.	TRBV25-1	.	TRBJ2-2	CASSTRNAGELFF	TGTGCCAGCAGTACCCGTAACGCCGGGGAGCTGTTTTTT
.	TRBV7-8	many	TRBJ1-4	CASTPGQRDNEKLFF	TGTGCCAGCACTCCGGGACAACGAGACAATGAAAAACTGTTTTTT
.	TRBV3-1	few	TRBJ1-2	CASSQYDRPSGYTF	TGTGCCAGCAGCCAATATGACCGTCCTTCGGGCTACACCTTC
TRBD2	TRBV20-1	.	TRBJ2-3	CSADKAGGLPDTQYF	TGCAGTGCTGATAAAGCGGGGGGGCTCCCAGATACGCAGTATTTT
TRBD2	TRBV6-2/TRBV6-3	.	TRBJ2-1	CASSRDLAGGDSSYNEQFF	TGTGCCAGCAGTAGAGACCTAGCGGGGGGGGATAGCTCCTACAATGAGCAGTTCTTC
TRBD2	TRBV9	many	TRBJ2-1	CASSVVASGVNEQFF	TGTGCCAGCAGCGTAGTGGCTAGCGGGGTAAATGAGCAGTTCTTC
TRBD1	TRBV28	few	TRBJ1-6	CASRPSDRVRSPLHF	TGTGCCAGCAGACCCTCAGACAGGGTACGTTCACCCCTCCACTTT
.	TRBV4-3	.	TRBJ2-7	CASSQDRRLAPRGYEQYF	TGCGCCAGCAGCCAAGATCGGCGCTTAGCGCCCCGGGGTTACGAGCAGTACTTC
TRBD1	TRBV5-1	few	TRBJ1-6	CASRITGGESPLHF	TGCGCCAGCAGAATCACAGGGGGCGAATCACCCCTCCACTTT
TRBD1	TRBV2	.	TRBJ1-2	CASLFGQGAQGYTF	TGTGCCAGCCTTTTCGGACAGGGGGCGCAAGGCTACACCTTC
.	TRBV12-3/TRBV12-4	many	TRBJ2-1	CASSSGGVSYNEQFF	TGTGCCAGCAGCTCCGGTGGGGTCTCCTACAATGAGCAGTTCTTC
.	TRBV29-1	many	TRBJ1-1	CSVEQRRNTEAFF	TGCAGCGTTGAACAGCGGCGGAACACTGAAGCTTTCTTT
.	TRBV6-1	many	TRBJ1-2	CASSEPPANYGYTF	TGTGCCAGCAGTGAACCACCCGCTAACTATGGCTACACCTTC
TRBD1	TRBV5-5	many	TRBJ2-1	CASSYAGQGYNEQFF	TGTGCCAGCAGCTATGCGGGACAGGGGTACAATGAGCAGTTCTTC
TRBD1	TRBV20-1	many	TRBJ2-1	CSAPGQGSSEQFF	TGCAGTGCTCCCGGACAGGGGAGTTCCGAGCAGTTCTTC
.	TRBV10-3	.	TRBJ2-5	CAISVEQKETQYF	TGTGCCATCAGTGTGGAGCAAAAAGAGACCCAGTACTTC
TRBD1	TRBV7-9	few	TRBJ2-2	CASITSRDRLQLRPTGELFF	TGTGCCAGCATCACATCACGGGACAGGCTCCAGCTTCGCCCCACCGGGGAGCTGTTTTTT
TRBD2	TRBV5-1	.	TRBJ2-3	CASSVTVILAGTQYF	TGCGCCAGCAGCGTCACCGTCATCCTAGCGGGGACGCAGTATTTT
.	TRBV7-8	few	TRBJ2-2	CASSLRANTGELFF	TGTGCCAGCAGCTTAAGGGCCAACACCGGGGAGCTGTTTTTT
.	TRBV18	few	TRBJ2-7	CASSPPSSVSLEQYF	TGTGCCAGCTCACCACCTAGCTCAGTTAGTCTCGAGCAGTACTTC
.	TRBV7-3	few	TRBJ2-3	CASSPGGSTSTDTQYF	TGTGCCAGCAGCCCCGGGGGCAGTACTAGCACAGATACGCAGTATTTT
TRBD1	TRBV12-3/TRBV12-4	many	TRBJ1-2	CASRETGSNYGYTF	TGTGCCAGCAGAGAGACAGGGTCGAACTATGGCTACACCTTC
TRBD1	TRBV6-5	few	TRBJ1-1	CASRQGAGTEAFF	TGTGCCAGCAGACAGGGGGCGGGTACTGAAGCTTTCTTT
.	TRBV3-1	many	TRBJ1-5	CASSQMINQPQHF	TGTGCCAGCAGCCAAATGATAAATCAGCCCCAGCATTTT
.	TRBV6-2/TRBV6-3	.	TRBJ2-3	CASASFGTDTQYF	TGTGCCAGCGCTAGCTTTGGCACAGATACGCAGTATTTT
TRBD1	TRBV7-9	many	TRBJ1-2	CASSRRQGANYGYTF	TGTGCCAGCAGCCGAAGACAGGGAGCCAACTATGGCTACACCTTC
.	TRBV7-9	few	TRBJ1-5	CASSLAGGLDQPQHF	TGTGCCAGCAGCTTAGCGGGGGGATTGGATCAGCCCCAGCATTTT
.	TRBV20-1	many	TRBJ2-3	CSASATVLRGPDTQYF	TGCAGTGCTAGTGCTACCGTTCTCCGAGGGCCAGATACGCAGTATTTT